This TCR beta chain was sequenced for a study of cytomegalovirus exposure and HLA in healthy donors. General observations from the study: Most TCR sequences were seen very rarely across donors, but some public TCRs occurred in many. Cytomegalovirus association was listed for about 170 TCR beta chains. In vitro data verified three CMV-associated chains as specific for CMV antigens.

Clones were read by immunoSEQ multiplex PCR, and TCRdb kept only the in-frame ones, dropping some. This table holds around 120,000 clones, about 88% found once. With regard to this clone: No antigen is known for it.

The germline gives CDR1 ENHRY, CDR2 SYGVKD. Trimming cost V 10 bases and J 5 bases, with 16 bases left between them. The CDR3 is 13 residues long. The receptor comes from a man aged 18 to 30 in good health and CMV-seropositive. This sequence joins TRBV10-3 and TRBJ2-3; D perhaps matches TRBD1 (6 bases). Sequenced input: PBMCs. The CDR3 spells CASSDSNQDTQYF. DNA for the CDR3: TGTGCCAGTTCGGACAGTAACCAAGATACGCAGTATTTT.